Following are 4 T cell receptor beta chains from one sample sequenced in a study of blood T cell repertoires in COVID-19. Data came from immunoSEQ multiplex PCR; TCRdb stores just in-frame clones and leaves some out. The sample lists fewer than 200,000 clones; approximately 85% were seen once. The sample comprised peripheral blood. The receptors come from a woman between 55 and 75 years old with acute or convalescent COVID-19.

This clone was detected a few times. The J gene is TRBJ2-7, the V gene TRBV2; 8 bases align to TRBD1. With V trimmed by 6 bases and J by 6 bases, 4 bases remained unmatched. Germline V gives CDR1 SNHLY, CDR2 FYNNEI. This CDR3 is built from 12 residues. The CDR3 sequence is CASRGTGPEQYV. DNA of the CDR3: TGTGCCAGCAGGGGGACAGGTCCCGAGCAGTACGTC.

This clone has more than one count but fewer than ten. The rearrangement uses TRBV30 and TRBJ2-1; TRBD1 might be the D (5 bases). V lost 3 bases, J lost 9 bases, and 12 bases lay in between. The germline gives CDR1 GTSNPN, CDR2 SVGIG (reference sequence). CDR3 size: 12 residues. This CDR3 reads CAWSALGVEQFF. The CDR3, as DNA: TGTGCCTGGAGCGCCTTAGGGGTTGAGCAGTTCTTC.

This clone was seen a few times. The chain combines TRBV15 with TRBJ2-1, with 8 positions matching TRBD1. J was trimmed by 7 bases and V by 6 bases; bases with no gene match: 8. The CDR3 covers 14 residues. Germline values: CDR1 LNHNV, CDR2 YYDKDF (reference sequence). Here the CDR3 reads CATRLDRAINEQFF. The CDR3 region has the DNA TGTGCCACCAGGTTGGACAGGGCCATAAATGAGCAGTTCTTC.

This sequence joins TRBV18 and TRBJ1-2, with 9 bases identical to TRBD1. From germline, CDR1 is KGHSH and CDR2 LQKENI. The CDR3 contains 13 residues. V gave up 4 bases and J gave up 12 bases; unmatched junction bases: 9. CDR3 residues: CASSLGFTGGDTF. The CDR3 DNA reads as TGTGCCAGCTCACTCGGGTTTACAGGGGGCGACACCTTC.